This TCR beta chain was recorded in a study of blood T cell repertoires in COVID-19. As for the study in general: Sources were T cells, B-cell-depleted T cells, or PBMCs; the material itself was cDNA or gDNA.

Between the trimmed V and J ends, which lost 6 bases and 9 bases, there was a span of 15 bases. The CDR3 extends over 12 amino acids. CDR1 is MNHEY, CDR2 SVGAGI, per germline. Sequencing used immunoSEQ multiplex PCR; TCRdb keeps in-frame clones, though not all of them. The sample consists of about 85,000 clones, 85% to 90% of them appearing once. The chain joins TRBV6-5 to TRBJ2-7, with D possibly being TRBD1 (6 bases). The receptor was derived from an elderly woman with active or convalescent COVID-19. The material sequenced was peripheral blood. DNA of the CDR3: TGTGCCAGCAGCCCCGACAGGCGACTGCAGTACTTC. Its protein product is CASSPDRRLQYF.